The following is a TCR beta chain sequence with its context. Trimming removed 2 bases from V and 3 bases from J, with 16 bases in between. The germline V gene encodes CDR1 LGHDT and CDR2 YNNKEL (reference sequence). CDR3 length: 17 amino acids. This sample was included in a study of blood T cell repertoires in COVID-19. Under the authors' procedure: It was from reference gene primer amplification that nucleated cell counts were estimated. Measured with immunoSEQ multiplex PCR; TCRdb has only the in-frame clones, and not every one. V, J and clone size are those of that table, while D and trimming were read from the DNA. The repertoire holds 200,000 to 300,000 clones, with about 86% as singletons.

Source material: peripheral blood. The V call is TRBV3-1 (or the pseudogene TRBV3-2), the J call TRBJ1-4, with D possibly matching TRBD1 (5 bases). This TCR was recovered from a woman aged 80 or over with acute or convalescent COVID-19. As DNA, the CDR3 is TGTGCCAGCAGCCAACAGGGTACAGGCTCGGCTAATGAAAAACTGTTTTTT. Protein sequence: CASSQQGTGSANEKLFF.